The entry below gives a single T cell receptor beta chain sequence along with its context. In the source study's methods: Nucleated cell counts were estimated from reference gene primer amplification. Sequencing was performed with immunoSEQ multiplex PCR; in TCRdb, only in-frame clones are kept and a portion is missing. V and J calls and clone size are copied from that table; D and trimming were computed from the DNA. The sample shows over 45,000 clones, 82% of them seen only once. This entry comes from a study of blood T cell repertoires in COVID-19. Overall study: The United States, Italy and Spain supplied acute and convalescent COVID-19 samples. PBMCs, B-cell-depleted T cells, or T cells provided the cDNA or gDNA that made up the material.

Trimming took 3 bases from V and 11 from J, leaving 7 bases between them. Germline V gene sequence: CDR1 GTSNPN, CDR2 SVGIG (reference sequence). The CDR3 is 10 amino acids. The gene calls are TRBV30 and TRBJ1-4; a weak D match, TRBD1 (5 bases). Sample: peripheral blood. The receptor comes from a man aged 35-49 years with acute or convalescent COVID-19. The CDR3 loop reads CAWRRGKLFF. For the CDR3, the DNA is TGTGCCTGGAGAAGGGGTAAACTGTTTTTT.